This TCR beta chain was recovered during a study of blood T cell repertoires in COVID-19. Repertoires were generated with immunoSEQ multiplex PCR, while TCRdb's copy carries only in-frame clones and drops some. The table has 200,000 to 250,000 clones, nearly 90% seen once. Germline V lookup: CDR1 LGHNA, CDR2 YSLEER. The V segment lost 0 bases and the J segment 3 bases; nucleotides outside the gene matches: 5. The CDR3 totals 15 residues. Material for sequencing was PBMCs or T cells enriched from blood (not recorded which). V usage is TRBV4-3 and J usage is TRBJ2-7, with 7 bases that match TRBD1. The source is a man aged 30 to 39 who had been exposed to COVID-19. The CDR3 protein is CASSQDRDSRYEQYF. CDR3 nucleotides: TGCGCCAGCAGCCAAGATCGGGACAGTCGCTACGAGCAGTACTTC.